Listed below are T cell receptor beta chains from one sample, sequenced in a study of T cell clonotyping in hematopoietic cell transplantation. The protocol was immunoSEQ multiplex PCR, while the TCRdb copy is restricted to in-frame clones and leaves out a portion. The profile shows about 12,000 clones, around 93% of them singletons. The sequenced sample was peripheral blood mononuclear cells. These receptors were taken from a woman between 50 and 59 years old in good health. Some clones in this sample may be carry-over from other donors' samples. CDR3s include the opening cysteine and the closing phenylalanine or tryptophan. Fields, in order: V gene, clone size, D gene, J gene, CDR3 protein, CDR3 DNA. A D gene is named only where the DNA matches it firmly. Rows may omit the clone size; those that give it use once, few, many or a size class.

>TRBV7-9|NA|NA|TRBJ1-2
CASRREGTANYGYTF
TGTGCCAGCAGGCGGGAAGGTACCGCGAACTATGGCTACACCTTC
>TRBV30|NA|NA|TRBJ1-3
CAWQSSGNTIYF
TGTGCCTGGCAGAGCTCTGGAAACACCATATATTTT
>TRBV4-2|NA|TRBD2|TRBJ2-5
CASSQETSGGPQYF
TGTGCCAGCAGCCAAGAAACTAGCGGGGGGCCCCAGTACTTC
>TRBV7-7|NA|NA|TRBJ2-1
CASSLEANPILSYNEQFF
TGTGCTAGCAGCTTAGAGGCCAACCCAATACTCTCCTACAATGAGCAGTTCTTC
>TRBV4-3|NA|NA|TRBJ2-7
CASSPGLLVNEQYF
TGCGCCAGCAGCCCGGGACTTTTAGTCAACGAGCAGTACTTC
>TRBV6-5|once|NA|TRBJ2-3
CASGRTVSTDTQYF
TGTGCCAGCGGCCGGACAGTGAGCACAGATACGCAGTATTTT
>TRBV21-1|NA|NA|TRBJ1-6
CASSKAQGRNSPLHF
TGTGCCAGCAGCAAAGCGCAGGGGAGGAATTCACCCCTCCACTTT
>TRBV6-1|once|NA|TRBJ1-1
CASGGRNTEAFF
TGTGCCAGCGGGGGCAGGAACACTGAAGCTTTCTTT
>TRBV6-4|NA|NA|TRBJ1-6
CASSASVQGINSPLHF
TGTGCCAGCAGTGCCTCAGTACAAGGCATTAATTCACCCCTCCACTTT
>TRBV7-9|NA|NA|TRBJ2-7
CASSLEGASLYEQYF
TGTGCCAGCAGCTTAGAAGGGGCCTCACTCTACGAGCAGTACTTC
>TRBV30|NA|NA|TRBJ1-4
CAWSVWTESEKLFF
TGTGCCTGGAGTGTGTGGACGGAGAGTGAAAAACTGTTTTTT
>TRBV5-8|once|TRBD1|TRBJ2-7
CASSLLGQGVYEQYF
TGTGCCAGCAGCTTGTTGGGGCAGGGGGTATACGAGCAGTACTTC
>TRBV5-6|NA|NA|TRBJ2-5
CASSSQPGVGQETQYF
TGTGCCAGCAGCTCACAGCCAGGAGTTGGCCAAGAGACCCAGTACTTC
>TRBV4-1|NA|NA|TRBJ2-3
CASSQGNLLDTQYF
TGCGCCAGCAGCCAAGGGAATCTGCTAGATACGCAGTATTTT
>TRBV10-3|NA|NA|TRBJ1-2
CAISESIEYGYTF
TGTGCCATCAGTGAGTCTATCGAGTATGGCTACACCTTC
>TRBV6-6|NA|TRBD2|TRBJ2-1
CAIKRLAGGSQFF
TGTGCTATCAAGAGACTAGCGGGGGGGAGTCAGTTCTTC
>TRBV7-8|NA|NA|TRBJ2-5
CATGGTNSPGETQYF
TGTGCCACTGGCGGCACAAACTCTCCCGGGGAGACCCAGTACTTC
>TRBV7-9|NA|NA|TRBJ1-6
CASSLSHWGKGSYNSPLHF
TGTGCCAGCAGCTTATCCCATTGGGGGAAGGGCTCCTATAATTCACCCCTCCACTTT
>TRBV29-1|NA|TRBD1|TRBJ2-5
CSVEGSFRDRERETQYF
TGCAGCGTTGAAGGCTCCTTCCGGGACAGGGAACGAGAGACCCAGTACTTC
>TRBV7-2|NA|TRBD1|TRBJ1-5
CASSFYGTGSNQPQHF
TGTGCCAGCAGCTTCTACGGGACAGGGTCCAATCAGCCCCAGCATTTT
>TRBV7-8|NA|TRBD2|TRBJ2-5
CASSAVPGLAAETQYF
TGTGCCAGCAGCGCAGTACCGGGACTAGCGGCAGAGACCCAGTACTTC
>TRBV9|NA|TRBD1|TRBJ2-7
CASSPRQGKSYEQYF
TGTGCCAGCAGCCCCAGACAGGGAAAGTCCTACGAGCAGTACTTC
>TRBV7-6|NA|TRBD2|TRBJ2-3
CASSLTSGSPDTQYF
TGTGCCAGCAGCTTGACTAGCGGGAGCCCAGATACGCAGTATTTT
>TRBV2|few|NA|TRBJ2-7
CASNGGGLSYEQYF
TGTGCCAGCAATGGGGGCGGCCTGTCCTACGAGCAGTACTTC
>TRBV10-3|NA|NA|TRBJ2-7
CAISRPREYEQYF
TGTGCCATCAGTAGACCCCGGGAGTACGAGCAGTACTTC
>TRBV6-5|NA|TRBD1|TRBJ1-4
CASRQGWGEKLFF
TGTGCCAGCAGACAGGGGTGGGGTGAAAAACTGTTTTTT
>TRBV9|NA|NA|TRBJ1-1
CASSVSDWGTEAFF
TGTGCCAGCAGCGTATCGGATTGGGGCACTGAAGCTTTCTTT
>TRBV5-6|once|TRBD1|TRBJ1-5
CASSWGQGGRWDQPQHF
TGTGCCAGCAGCTGGGGACAGGGGGGGAGATGGGATCAGCCCCAGCATTTT
>TRBV9|NA|NA|TRBJ1-3
CASSVGGASGNTIYF
TGTGCCAGCAGCGTAGGAGGGGCATCTGGAAACACCATATATTTT
>TRBV7-9|NA|NA|TRBJ1-6
CASSSGRTNYNSPLHF
TGTGCCAGCAGTTCCGGACGGACAAATTATAATTCACCCCTCCACTTT
>TRBV11-3|NA|TRBD1|TRBJ2-7
CASSLGPGQGAEQYF
TGTGCCAGCAGCTTAGGGCCGGGACAGGGGGCCGAGCAGTACTTC
>TRBV30|NA|TRBD1|TRBJ1-1
CAWSVYPPGTGFEAFF
TGTGCCTGGAGTGTATATCCCCCCGGGACAGGGTTTGAAGCTTTCTTT
>TRBV2|NA|NA|TRBJ2-1
CASFKALRSYNEQFF
TGTGCCAGCTTTAAGGCCCTACGGTCCTACAATGAGCAGTTCTTC
>TRBV4-2|NA|NA|TRBJ2-1
CASSQAGSSYNEQFF
TGTGCCAGCAGCCAAGCTGGGAGCTCCTACAATGAGCAGTTCTTC
>TRBV6-4|NA|NA|TRBJ1-2
CARRPLLLETEYGYTF
TGTGCCAGACGACCCTTACTATTGGAGACGGAGTATGGCTACACCTTC
>TRBV6-5|NA|NA|TRBJ1-4
CASSYSGGPNEKLFF
TGTGCCAGCAGTTACTCGGGAGGACCTAATGAAAAACTGTTTTTT
>TRBV29-1|NA|NA|TRBJ1-1
CSLGGEYTEAFF
TGCAGCCTGGGGGGGGAGTACACTGAAGCTTTCTTT
>TRBV10-3|NA|TRBD1|TRBJ1-2
CAISEGRGLINGYTF
TGTGCCATCAGTGAAGGAAGGGGGCTTATAAATGGCTACACCTTC
>TRBV5-4|few|TRBD2|TRBJ2-4
CASSYGGRGKNIQYF
TGTGCCAGCAGCTACGGAGGGAGGGGCAAAAACATTCAGTACTTC
>TRBV7-2|NA|TRBD1|TRBJ1-5
CASSIRQGSGQPQHF
TGTGCCAGCAGCATCCGACAGGGCTCTGGGCAGCCCCAGCATTTT
>TRBV4-1|once|NA|TRBJ2-5
CASSLSGATQETQYF
TGCGCCAGCAGCCTTAGCGGAGCAACCCAAGAGACCCAGTACTTC
>TRBV19|NA|NA|TRBJ1-2
CASRADTATYGYTF
TGTGCCAGTAGGGCGGACACGGCGACGTATGGCTACACCTTC
>TRBV10-3|NA|TRBD1|TRBJ2-5
CAIGGQGPQETQYF
TGTGCCATCGGTGGACAGGGCCCCCAAGAGACCCAGTACTTC
>TRBV19|NA|NA|TRBJ1-2
CARPTGTF
TGTGCCAGACCTACAGGAACCTTC
>TRBV27|NA|NA|TRBJ1-6
CASRSRESYNSPLHF
TGTGCCAGCAGGTCCCGGGAGTCCTATAATTCACCCCTCCACTTT
>TRBV2|once|TRBD1|TRBJ1-2
CASSETDRGQDGYTF
TGTGCCAGCAGTGAAACGGACAGGGGGCAGGATGGCTACACCTTC
>TRBV11-2|NA|TRBD1|TRBJ1-1
CASSSNRGGTEAFF
TGTGCCAGCAGCTCAAACAGGGGAGGCACTGAAGCTTTCTTT
>TRBV4-1|once|NA|TRBJ2-1
CASSQDPRLRHNEQFF
TGCGCCAGCAGCCAAGATCCGAGACTAAGACACAATGAGCAGTTCTTC
>TRBV28|NA|NA|TRBJ1-5
CASNLRPQHF
TGTGCCAGCAATTTACGGCCCCAGCATTTT
>TRBV4-3|once|NA|TRBJ2-3
CASSQDLAGGTDTQYF
TGCGCCAGCAGCCAAGATCTTGCAGGTGGCACAGATACGCAGTATTTT
>TRBV19|NA|NA|TRBJ1-1
CASSIGLLTEAFF
TGTGCCAGTAGTATAGGGCTGCTCACTGAAGCTTTCTTT
>TRBV30|NA|NA|TRBJ2-2
CAWGGSPGGELFF
TGTGCCTGGGGGGGGAGTCCCGGCGGGGAGCTGTTTTTT
>TRBV7-6|NA|NA|TRBJ1-3
CASSPRVTGNTIYF
TGTGCCAGCAGCCCCAGGGTGACAGGAAACACCATATATTTT
>TRBV10-3|once|NA|TRBJ1-2
CAISEVNYGYTF
TGTGCCATCAGTGAGGTTAACTATGGCTACACCTTC
>TRBV5-5|NA|NA|TRBJ1-5
CASSLDSYQPQHF
TGTGCCAGCAGCTTGGATTCTTATCAGCCCCAGCATTTT
>TRBV5-4|NA|TRBD1|TRBJ1-1
CASSLIGTANTEAFF
TGTGCCAGCAGCTTGATCGGGACAGCGAACACTGAAGCTTTCTTT
>TRBV5-1|once|NA|TRBJ1-5
CASSLEGNNQSQHF
TGCGCCAGCAGCTTGGAGGGGAACAATCAGTCCCAGCATTTT
>TRBV11-2|NA|NA|TRBJ1-2
CASSLDPDGIYGYTF
TGTGCCAGCAGCTTAGATCCCGACGGTATCTATGGCTACACCTTC
>TRBV29-1|NA|NA|TRBJ2-5
CSVELGGLETQYF
TGCAGCGTTGAATTGGGGGGTTTGGAGACCCAGTACTTC